The rows below give T cell receptor beta chains drawn from one sample of a study of sequential checkpoint blockade in melanoma. Profiling relied on immunoSEQ multiplex PCR, and the TCRdb table lists in-frame clones only, not all of them. The sample records 20,000 to 25,000 clones, 27% being singletons. This specimen was tumor tissue (inferred from file names), taken from a patient given nivolumab and ipilimumab in sequence. The receptors originated from a human donor with melanoma. The conserved cysteine and the conserved F or W are not part of the CDR3 here.

TRBV5-1	TRBJ1-1	ASSSTGSNTEAF
TRBV6-8	TRBJ1-6	ASSYDREVRSPLH
TRBV18	TRBJ2-1	ASSPGLADNNEQF
TRBV29-1	TRBJ1-2	SVEEGWDGYT
TRBV6-7	TRBJ1-2	ASRGTGYGYT
TRBV5-1	TRBJ2-7	ASSSHSAAYEQY
TRBV28	TRBJ2-1	ASRILAGGYNEQF
TRBV4-1	TRBJ1-5	ASSQDLLSQPQH
TRBV19	TRBJ2-5	ASSTPGLQETQY
TRBV11-3	TRBJ1-1	ASSLVAGTGRTEAF
TRBV9	TRBJ2-7	ASSSTGTPEPYEQY
TRBV19	TRBJ1-3	ASSTGTSGNTIY
TRBV11-3	TRBJ2-1	ASSSSGGPYNEQF
TRBV5-1	TRBJ2-1	ASTSSGSSYNEQF
TRBV6-8	TRBJ1-5	ASSYAAGGDQPQH
TRBV9	TRBJ1-5	ASSVGGGLEPQH
TRBV29-1	TRBJ2-2	SVRKAGRDTNTGELF
TRBV16	TRBJ2-7	ASSLQDGSYEQY
TRBV11-3	TRBJ1-6	ASSPSRGLDNSPLH
TRBV9	TRBJ2-2	ASSVVAGGPGELF
TRBV16	TRBJ1-2	ASSHSITYGYT
TRBV29-1	TRBJ2-5	SVAGATSGTQY
TRBV6-8	TRBJ1-3	ASRDGQPGNTIY
TRBV28	TRBJ2-5	ASSLTGGLGETQY
TRBV18	TRBJ2-1	ASSASGTSGSYYSYNEQF
TRBV28	TRBJ2-7	ASSLRLAGGPGENYEQY
TRBV11-3	TRBJ2-7	ASSEGQGSSYEQY
TRBV9	TRBJ2-1	ASSAGLEYNNEQF
TRBV9	TRBJ2-3	ASSAETGLSTDTQY
TRBV9	TRBJ2-7	ASRMPGPTSYEQY
TRBV11-3	TRBJ2-3	ASRPGTYTDTQY
TRBV29-1	TRBJ2-5	SVQGLGGETQY
TRBV28	TRBJ2-4	ASSFSSVGQGHNIQY
TRBV9	TRBJ2-7	ASSTLDSNGEQY
TRBV7-2	TRBJ2-2	ASSLARAGELF
TRBV7-4	TRBJ2-5	ASSPARRETQY
TRBV11-1	TRBJ2-7	ASSLVPHSYEQY
TRBV14	TRBJ1-2	ASSPVTGTVNYGYT
TRBV9	TRBJ2-7	ASSVTGREQY
TRBV19	TRBJ2-7	ASSIARDRAYEQY
TRBV2	TRBJ2-7	ASRGTGGSYEQY
TRBV15	TRBJ1-5	ATSRGGDNQPQH
TRBV6-8	TRBJ2-1	ASLLGVGLGEQF
TRBV6-8	TRBJ2-2	ASSEAGGGTGELF
TRBV7-7	TRBJ1-3	ASRRTGGTDTIY
TRBV25-1	TRBJ1-2	ASTKGGVHGYT
TRBV19	TRBJ2-7	ASSPTGTASYEQY
TRBV9	TRBJ2-3	ASSARDRPFGTQY
TRBV6-7	TRBJ2-7	ASSYSGRYGSREQY
TRBV14	TRBJ2-5	ASSQNTGLAVETQY
TRBV11-3	TRBJ1-1	ASIPVNSQGNTEAF
TRBV9	TRBJ1-4	ASSVGSRSEEKLF
TRBV9	TRBJ2-7	ASCRGGYYEQY